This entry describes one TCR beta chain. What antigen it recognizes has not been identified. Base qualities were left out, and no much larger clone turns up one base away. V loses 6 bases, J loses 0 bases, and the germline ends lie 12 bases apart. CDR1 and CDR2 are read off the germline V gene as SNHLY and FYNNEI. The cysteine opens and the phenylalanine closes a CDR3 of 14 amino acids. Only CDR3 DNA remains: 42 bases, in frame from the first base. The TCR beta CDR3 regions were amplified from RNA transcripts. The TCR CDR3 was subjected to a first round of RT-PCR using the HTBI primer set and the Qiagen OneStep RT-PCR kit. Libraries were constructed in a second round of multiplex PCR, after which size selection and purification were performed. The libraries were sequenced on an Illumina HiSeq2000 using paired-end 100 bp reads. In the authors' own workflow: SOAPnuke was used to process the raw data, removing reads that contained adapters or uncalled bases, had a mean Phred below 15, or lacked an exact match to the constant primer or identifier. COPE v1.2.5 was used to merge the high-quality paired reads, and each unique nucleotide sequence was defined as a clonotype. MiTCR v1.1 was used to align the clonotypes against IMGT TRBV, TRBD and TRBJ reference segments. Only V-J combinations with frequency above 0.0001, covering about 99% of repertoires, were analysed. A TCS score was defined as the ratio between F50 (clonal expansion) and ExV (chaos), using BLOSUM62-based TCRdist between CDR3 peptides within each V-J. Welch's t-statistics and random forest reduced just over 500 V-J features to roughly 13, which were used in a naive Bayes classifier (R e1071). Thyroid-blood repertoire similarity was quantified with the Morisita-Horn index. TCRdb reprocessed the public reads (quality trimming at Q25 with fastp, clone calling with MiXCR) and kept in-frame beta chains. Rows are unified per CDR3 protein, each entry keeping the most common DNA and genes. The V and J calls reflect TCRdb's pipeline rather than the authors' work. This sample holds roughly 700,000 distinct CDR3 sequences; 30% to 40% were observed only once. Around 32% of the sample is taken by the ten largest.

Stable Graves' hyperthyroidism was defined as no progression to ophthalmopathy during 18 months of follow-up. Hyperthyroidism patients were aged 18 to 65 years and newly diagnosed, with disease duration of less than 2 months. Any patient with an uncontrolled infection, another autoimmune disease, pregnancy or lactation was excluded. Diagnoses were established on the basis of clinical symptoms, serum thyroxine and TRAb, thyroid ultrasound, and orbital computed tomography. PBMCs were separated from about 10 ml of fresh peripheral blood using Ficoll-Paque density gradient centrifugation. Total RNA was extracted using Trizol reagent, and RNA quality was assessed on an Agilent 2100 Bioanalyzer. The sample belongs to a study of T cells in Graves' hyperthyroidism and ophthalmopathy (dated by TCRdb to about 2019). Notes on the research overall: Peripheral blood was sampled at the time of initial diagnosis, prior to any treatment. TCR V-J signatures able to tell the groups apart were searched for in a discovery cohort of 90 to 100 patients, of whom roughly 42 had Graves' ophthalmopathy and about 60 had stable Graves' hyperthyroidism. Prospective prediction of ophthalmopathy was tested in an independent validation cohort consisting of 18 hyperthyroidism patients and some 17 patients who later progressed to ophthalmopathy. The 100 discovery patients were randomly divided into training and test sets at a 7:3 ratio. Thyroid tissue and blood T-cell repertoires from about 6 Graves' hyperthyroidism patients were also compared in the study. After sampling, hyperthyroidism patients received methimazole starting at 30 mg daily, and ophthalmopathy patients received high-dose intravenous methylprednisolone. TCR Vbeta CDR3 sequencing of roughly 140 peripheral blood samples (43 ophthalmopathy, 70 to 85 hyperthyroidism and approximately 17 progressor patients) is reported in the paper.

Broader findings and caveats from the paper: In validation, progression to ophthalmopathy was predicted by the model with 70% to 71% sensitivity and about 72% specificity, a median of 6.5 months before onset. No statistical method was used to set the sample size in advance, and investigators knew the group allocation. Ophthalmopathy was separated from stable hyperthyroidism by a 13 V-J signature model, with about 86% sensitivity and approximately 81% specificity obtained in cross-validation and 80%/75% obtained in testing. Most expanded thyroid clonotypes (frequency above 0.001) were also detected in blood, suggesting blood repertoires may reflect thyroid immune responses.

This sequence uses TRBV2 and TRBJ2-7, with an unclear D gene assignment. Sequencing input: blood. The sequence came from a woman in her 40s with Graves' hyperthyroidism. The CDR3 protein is CASSPRRNSYEQYF. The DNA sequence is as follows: TGTGCCAGCAGCCCCAGACGGAACTCCTACGAGCAGTACTTC.